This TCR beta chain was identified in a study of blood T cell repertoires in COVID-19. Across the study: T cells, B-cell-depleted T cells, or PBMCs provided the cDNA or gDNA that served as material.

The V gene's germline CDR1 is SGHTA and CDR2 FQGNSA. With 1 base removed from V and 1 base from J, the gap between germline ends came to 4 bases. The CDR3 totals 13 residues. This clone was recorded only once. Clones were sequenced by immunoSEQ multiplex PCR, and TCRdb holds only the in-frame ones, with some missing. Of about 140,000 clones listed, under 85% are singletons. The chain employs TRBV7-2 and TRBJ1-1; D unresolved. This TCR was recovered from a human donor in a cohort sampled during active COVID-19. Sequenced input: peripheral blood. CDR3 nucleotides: TGTGCCAGCAGCTTAGGGAGGAACACTGAAGCTTTCTTT. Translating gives CASSLGRNTEAFF.